The 4 T cell receptor beta chains presented below share a single source sample, sequenced in a study of blood T cell repertoires in COVID-19. Using immunoSEQ multiplex PCR, the repertoire was profiled, and TCRdb retains in-frame clones only, with some absent. This sample carries some 290,000 clones, around 86% of them seen once, and the ten largest clones take 3.6%. The specimen sequenced was peripheral blood. All receptors come from a young man with active or convalescent COVID-19.

This sequence joins TRBV5-1 and TRBJ2-1, with 10 bases identical to TRBD1. The ends lost 4 bases at V and 9 bases at J; junction bases unmatched: 7. In germline, CDR1 is SGHRS, CDR2 YFSETQ. CDR3 length: 14 amino acids. This CDR3 is CASSPRTGGGEQFF. DNA for the CDR3: TGCGCCAGCAGCCCACGGACAGGGGGAGGTGAGCAGTTCTTC. Filled out from reference TRBV5-1 and TRBJ2-1, the complete variable domain reads KAGVTQTPRYLIKTRGQQVTLSCSPISGHRSVSWYQQTPGQGLQFLFEYFSETQRNKGNFPGRFSGRQFSNSRSEMNVSTLELGDSALYLCASSPRTGGGEQFFGPGTRLTVL.

V usage is TRBV7-9 and J usage is TRBJ1-3; D perhaps matches TRBD1 (6 bases). Trimming removed 5 bases at V and 1 base at J, with 12 bases between. Germline values: CDR1 SEHNR, CDR2 FQNEAQ (reference sequence). CDR3 length: 15 residues. This CDR3 is CASSQSQGSGNTIYF. The DNA for the CDR3 is TGTGCCAGCAGCCAGTCACAGGGATCTGGAAACACCATATATTTT.

J is TRBJ2-7 and V is TRBV10-3; D not resolved. The CDR3 extends over 12 amino acids. Germline loops: CDR1 ENHRY, CDR2 SYGVKD. V lost 0 bases and J lost 4, with 4 bases in between. CDR3 DNA sequence: TGTGCCATCAGTGAGTCGTCATACGAGCAGTACTTC. The encoded protein is CAISESSYEQYF.

The CDR3 DNA reads TGTGCCAGCAGCTTTCAAGGAGAAGCATACAATGAGCAGTTCTTC. Its protein product is CASSFQGEAYNEQFF. The chain combines TRBV28 with TRBJ2-1; D is ambiguous. Trimming removed 6 bases from V and 4 bases from J, with 16 bases in between. The CDR3 sequence is 15 residues long. CDR1 MDHEN and CDR2 SYDVKM come from the germline V gene.